This TCR beta chain stems from a study of CD8 T cells in ankylosing spondylitis. Study-wide results and caveats: CD8+ disease-linked clones were present at relatively low frequencies in blood. A motif in TCR beta, a set of about 8 highly homologous variants, appeared characteristic of ankylosing spondylitis blood. There was reportedly significant enrichment of clones that were disease-linked in matched ankylosing spondylitis synovial fluid.

Quantitative 5'-RACE was performed with molecular barcodes, and it yielded the TCR beta libraries. TCRdb redid the calling of the 5' RACE reads with MiXCR, one entry per CDR3 protein. The sample records about 540,000 distinct CDR3 sequences, about an eighth being singletons. A note on this clonotype: The target antigen is unknown.

Germline V gives CDR1 MGHDK, CDR2 SYGVNS. The CDR3 runs to 13 residues. The junction had 3 bases not matched to a gene; V was cut back by 9 bases and J by 4 bases. The sequencing sample was made of blood, either unsorted or a sorted T cell fraction (not recorded which). This clonotype was obtained from a male donor with ankylosing spondylitis. The J gene is TRBJ1-6, the V gene TRBV25-1; 7 bases map to TRBD1. The CDR3 DNA reads as TGTGCCAGTAGGGGACAGTATAATTCACCCCTCCACTTT. Residues: CASRGQYNSPLHF.